In its sample, the clone carrying this T cell receptor (beta chain) was seen many times. TCRdb analysed the 5' RACE reads with MiXCR anew, one entry per CDR3 protein. The data hold 150,000 or so distinct CDR3 sequences, with under 4.5% observed a single time. CDR1 and CDR2 (germline): SGHDT, YYEEEE. The J segment lost 4 bases and the V segment lost 4 bases, leaving 2 bases of the junction unmatched. The length of the CDR3 is 13 residues. These data originate in a study of identical twins. The V call is TRBV5-6, the J call TRBJ2-5, with 9 bases aligning to TRBD2. The receptor's source is a man between 18 and 35 years old in good health. Specimen: memory T cells sorted from blood. The CDR3 coding sequence is TGTGCCAGCAGCGTAGCGGGAGTAGAGACCCAGTACTTC. The encoded protein is CASSVAGVETQYF.